These 14 T cell receptor beta chains share one sample of origin, sequenced in a study of T cells in Graves' hyperthyroidism and ophthalmopathy. Amplified regions were TCR beta CDR3 sequences from RNA transcripts. First-round RT-PCR targeting the TCR CDR3 was performed with the HTBI primer set. TCRdb reprocessed the multiplex PCR reads with MiXCR, giving one entry per CDR3 protein. Of 550,000 to 700,000 distinct CDR3 sequences detected, just over 45% appear once; the ten largest clones hold roughly 19%. The sequencing input was peripheral blood or thyroid tissue (not recorded which). These receptors came from an adult woman with Graves' disease, either hyperthyroidism or ophthalmopathy (not recorded which).

The table lists this clonotype with many counts. This chain joins TRBV6-5 and TRBJ1-5, with a weak D call TRBD1 (5 bases). Germline values: CDR1 MNHEY, CDR2 SVGAGI. CDR3 size: 14 residues. Trimming removed 0 bases at V and 10 bases at J, with 13 bases between. CDR3 sequence (DNA): TGTGCCAGCAGTTACTCGGGCAGCCAGGGACCCCAGCATTTT. Translation gives CASSYSGSQGPQHF.

This clonotype was observed at least ten times. V and J are TRBV6-4 and TRBJ2-1; D is unclear. CDR1 MRHNA and CDR2 SNTAGT come from the germline V gene. The CDR3 consists of 15 residues. Trimming pared 0 bases from V and 0 bases from J, leaving 6 bases between. The CDR3 here is CASSDSMSSYNEQFF. The CDR3 DNA reads TGTGCCAGCAGTGACTCAATGAGCTCCTACAATGAGCAGTTCTTC.

The chain has TRBV20-1 and TRBJ1-1; D ambiguous. V lost 5 bases to trimming and J lost 4 bases, with 17 bases between them. CDR3 length: 14 amino acids. The V gene's germline CDR1 is DFQATT and CDR2 SNEGSKA (reference sequence). The CDR3: CSADGGAGSTEAFF. The CDR3 nucleotides read TGCAGTGCTGACGGCGGAGCGGGATCCACTGAAGCTTTCTTT.

The chain carries TRBV11-2 and TRBJ1-5; 7 nucleotides match TRBD1. The J segment lost 3 bases and the V segment lost 1 base, leaving 6 bases of the junction unmatched. The CDR3 runs 16 residues. Germline V CDR1 and CDR2: SGHAT, FQNNGV. This CDR3 reads CASSLGRGQFNQPQHF. DNA for the CDR3: TGTGCCAGCAGCTTAGGGAGGGGACAGTTCAATCAGCCCCAGCATTTT.

The chain combines TRBV20-1 with TRBJ1-2; tentatively, D is TRBD1 (6 bases). The CDR3 runs 12 residues. V was cut by 3 bases and J by 4 bases, with 9 bases left in between. Germline V gene sequence: CDR1 DFQATT, CDR2 SNEGSKA (reference sequence). CDR3 sequence: CSASEDSYGYTF. The CDR3 nucleotides read TGCAGTGCTAGTGAGGACAGCTATGGCTACACCTTC.

This chain joins TRBV5-1 and TRBJ1-5; 7 nucleotides agree with TRBD1. V lost 4 bases, J lost 11 bases, and 15 bases stayed unmatched. This CDR3 contains 15 residues. Germline V CDR1 and CDR2: SGHRS, YFSETQ. CDR3 sequence reads: CASSLGQVGGEAQHF. CDR3 bases: TGCGCCAGCAGCCTTGGACAGGTTGGGGGGGAAGCCCAGCATTTT.

This chain joins TRBV19 and TRBJ1-5; D may be TRBD1 (5 bases). The CDR3 contains 15 residues. V shed 5 bases and J shed 2 bases, with 13 bases lying between them. Looked up from germline, CDR1 is LNHDA and CDR2 is SQIVND (reference sequence). CDR3 coding DNA: TGTGCCAGTAGTGACGGGGCTGGAGGCAATCAGCCCCAGCATTTT. Amino acids: CASSDGAGGNQPQHF. The variable domain in full, with the rest retrieved from reference TRBV19 and TRBJ1-5, is DGGITQSPKYLFRKEGQNVTLSCEQNLNHDAMYWYRQDPGQGLRLIYYSQIVNDFQKGDIAEGYSVSREKKESFPLTVTSAQKNPTAFYLCASSDGAGGNQPQHFGDGTRLSIL.

The sample holds a few counts of this clonotype. The J gene is TRBJ1-1, the V gene TRBV10-3; unclear D gene. The V gene lost 4 bases and the J gene lost 3 bases, with 15 bases spanning the gap. The CDR3 is made up of 15 amino acids. CDR1 and CDR2 (germline): ENHRY, SYGVKD. In DNA, the CDR3 is TGTGCCATCAGTGGTAGGGCCAAAGGAGACACTGAAGCTTTCTTT. It is translated as CAISGRAKGDTEAFF.

The chain has TRBV19 and TRBJ1-2; TRBD1 might be the D (6 bases). The CDR3 sequence is 13 residues long. The germline V gene has CDR1 LNHDA and CDR2 SQIVND (reference sequence). Trimming took 7 bases from V and 4 from J, leaving 13 bases between them. CDR3 sequence: CASTRQESYGYTF. DNA of the CDR3: TGTGCCAGTACCCGACAGGAATCCTATGGCTACACCTTC.

The V gene is TRBV12-3 or TRBV12-4, the J gene TRBJ1-5; 8 bases line up with TRBD1. Losses at the gene ends were 8 bases for V and 5 bases for J; bases not matched to a gene: 8. The length of the CDR3 is 14 residues. The CDR3 spells CASHQGARDQPQHF. The CDR3 region has the DNA TGTGCCAGCCACCAGGGGGCTCGAGATCAGCCCCAGCATTTT.

The V call is TRBV7-6, the J call TRBJ1-2, with D hard to call. Germline CDR1 and CDR2: SGHVS and FNYEAQ. This CDR3 has 13 residues. Between the trimmed V and J ends, which lost 6 bases and 4 bases, there was a span of 12 bases. DNA of the CDR3: TGTGCCAGCAGAGGGCTTCCGGGCTATGGCTACACCTTC. It encodes CASRGLPGYGYTF.

This clonotype was counted many times. This chain joins TRBV12-3 or TRBV12-4 and TRBJ1-2; D remains unclear. The germline V and J ends were trimmed by 3 bases and 6 bases, with 14 bases remaining between them. This CDR3 contains 14 residues. CDR3 protein: CASSLSGSAHGYTF. The CDR3 nucleotides are TGTGCCAGCAGTTTGTCCGGGTCCGCCCATGGCTACACCTTC.

This clonotype was counted ten times or more. This chain links TRBV6-5 with TRBJ2-5; 9 bases are shared with TRBD1. The V gene's germline CDR1 is MNHEY and CDR2 SVGAGI. Germline trimming cut 2 bases from V and 5 bases from J; bases unmatched to any gene: 15. This CDR3 has 18 amino acids. The CDR3 DNA reads as TGTGCCAGCAGTTACACCTCTGGGGGGACAGGGCGGGACGAGACCCAGTACTTC. It specifies CASSYTSGGTGRDETQYF.

This clonotype appeared many times. This rearrangement joins TRBV20-1 to TRBJ1-6; D is ambiguous. The CDR3 runs 15 residues. Trimming pared 3 bases from V and 6 bases from J, leaving 15 bases between. CDR1 DFQATT and CDR2 SNEGSKA come from the germline V gene (reference sequence). The CDR3 DNA follows: TGCAGTGCTAGCCGAAGGTGGAACCCTAATTCACCCCTCCACTTT. Residues: CSASRRWNPNSPLHF.